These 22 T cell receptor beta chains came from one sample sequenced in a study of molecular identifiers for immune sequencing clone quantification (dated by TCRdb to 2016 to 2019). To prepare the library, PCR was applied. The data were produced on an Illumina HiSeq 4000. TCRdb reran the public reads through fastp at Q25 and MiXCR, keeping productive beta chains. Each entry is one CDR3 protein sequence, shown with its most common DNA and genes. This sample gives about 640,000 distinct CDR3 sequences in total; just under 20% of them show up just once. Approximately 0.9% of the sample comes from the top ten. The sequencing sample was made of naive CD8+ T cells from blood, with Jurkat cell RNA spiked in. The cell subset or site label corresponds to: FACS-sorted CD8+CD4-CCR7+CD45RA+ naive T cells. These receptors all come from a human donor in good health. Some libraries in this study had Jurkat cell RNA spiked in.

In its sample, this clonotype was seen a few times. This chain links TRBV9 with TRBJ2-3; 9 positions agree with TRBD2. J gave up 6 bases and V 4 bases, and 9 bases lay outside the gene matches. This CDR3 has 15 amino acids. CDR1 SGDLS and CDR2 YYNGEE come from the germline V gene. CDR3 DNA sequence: TGTGCCAGCAGCCCCTGGGATAGCGGGGGCGATACGCAGTATTTT. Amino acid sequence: CASSPWDSGGDTQYF.

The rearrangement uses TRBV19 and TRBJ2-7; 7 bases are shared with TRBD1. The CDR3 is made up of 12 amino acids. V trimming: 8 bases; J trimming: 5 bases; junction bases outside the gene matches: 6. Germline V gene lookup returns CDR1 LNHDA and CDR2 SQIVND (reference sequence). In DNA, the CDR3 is TGTGCCAGTGGGGACAGAGACCACGAGCAGTACTTC. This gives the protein CASGDRDHEQYF.

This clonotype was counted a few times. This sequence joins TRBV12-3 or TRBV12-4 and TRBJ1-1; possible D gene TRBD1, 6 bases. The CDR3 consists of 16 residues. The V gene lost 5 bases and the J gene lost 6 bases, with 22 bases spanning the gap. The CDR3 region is CASSTWDNLMKAEAFF. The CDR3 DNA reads TGTGCCAGCAGTACATGGGACAACTTAATGAAGGCTGAAGCTTTCTTT.

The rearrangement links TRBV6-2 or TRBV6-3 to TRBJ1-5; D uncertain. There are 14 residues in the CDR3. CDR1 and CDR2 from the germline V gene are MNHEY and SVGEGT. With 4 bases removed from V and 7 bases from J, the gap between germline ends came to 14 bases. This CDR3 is CASSLSGLGQPQHF. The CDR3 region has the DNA TGTGCCAGCAGTTTATCGGGTTTGGGCCAGCCCCAGCATTTT.

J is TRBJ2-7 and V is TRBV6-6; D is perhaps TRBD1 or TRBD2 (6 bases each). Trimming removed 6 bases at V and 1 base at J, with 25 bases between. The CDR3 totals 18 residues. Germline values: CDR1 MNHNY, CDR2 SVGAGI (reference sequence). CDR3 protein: CASSLKGVAVGMSYEQYF. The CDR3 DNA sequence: TGTGCCAGCAGCCTAAAGGGGGTAGCGGTCGGTATGTCCTACGAGCAGTACTTC.

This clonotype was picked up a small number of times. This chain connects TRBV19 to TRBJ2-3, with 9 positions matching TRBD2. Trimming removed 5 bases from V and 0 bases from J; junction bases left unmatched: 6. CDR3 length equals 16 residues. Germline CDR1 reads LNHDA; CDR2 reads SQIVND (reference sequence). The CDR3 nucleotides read TGTGCCAGTAGTGCATACACTAGCGGGAGCACAGATACGCAGTATTTT. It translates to CASSAYTSGSTDTQYF.

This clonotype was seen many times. CDR3 sequence reads: CASSSVPGGGFTGELFF. CDR3 DNA: TGTGCCAGCAGCTCAGTCCCTGGGGGGGGTTTCACCGGGGAGCTGTTTTTT. V usage is TRBV7-6 and J usage is TRBJ2-2, with 7 bases fitting TRBD2. Trimming cost V 4 bases and J 4 bases; bases outside gene matches: 12. Germline V gene sequence: CDR1 SGHVS, CDR2 FNYEAQ. The CDR3 runs 17 residues. The full variable domain, its missing parts supplied by reference TRBV7-6 and TRBJ2-2, is GAGVSQSPRYKVTKRGQDVALRCDPISGHVSLYWYRQALGQGPEFLTYFNYEAQQDKSGLPNDRFSAERPEGSISTLTIQRTEQRDSAMYRCASSSVPGGGFTGELFFGEGSRLTVL.

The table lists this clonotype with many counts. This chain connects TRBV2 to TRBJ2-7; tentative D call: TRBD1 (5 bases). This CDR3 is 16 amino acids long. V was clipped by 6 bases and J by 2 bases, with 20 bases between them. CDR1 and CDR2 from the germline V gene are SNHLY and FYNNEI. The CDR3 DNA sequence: TGTGCCAGCAGCGACCCGACAGTACCAATTCCCTACGAGCAGTACTTC. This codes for CASSDPTVPIPYEQYF.

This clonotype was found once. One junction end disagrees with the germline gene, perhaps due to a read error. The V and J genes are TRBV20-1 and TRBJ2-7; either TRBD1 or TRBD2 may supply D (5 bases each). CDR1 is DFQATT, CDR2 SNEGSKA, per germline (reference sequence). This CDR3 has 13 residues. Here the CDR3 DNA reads TGCGGTGCTAGAGGGACGTCCTCCTACGAGCAGTACTTC. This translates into CGARGTSSYEQYF.

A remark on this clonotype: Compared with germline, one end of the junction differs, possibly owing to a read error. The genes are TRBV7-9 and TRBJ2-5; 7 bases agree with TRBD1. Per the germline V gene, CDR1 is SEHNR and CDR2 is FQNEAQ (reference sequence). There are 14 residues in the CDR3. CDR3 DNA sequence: TGTGCCAGCAGCTTCGGACAGGACCAAGAGGCCCAGTACTTC. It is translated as CASSFGQDQEAQYF.

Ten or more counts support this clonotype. In nucleotides, the CDR3 is TGTGCCAGCAGAGACGGACTGTCAGATACGCAGTATTTT. It yields the protein CASRDGLSDTQYF. The rearrangement joins TRBV7-9 to TRBJ2-3, with TRBD2 as a possible D gene (5 bases). Trimming shortened V by 6 bases and J by 4 bases, and 11 bases separated the two germline ends. There are 13 residues in the CDR3. The germline CDR1 and CDR2 sequences are SEHNR and FQNEAQ (reference sequence).

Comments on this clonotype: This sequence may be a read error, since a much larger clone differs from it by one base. CDR3 region: CASSSEAGGAPEQHF. The CDR3 region has the DNA TGTGCCAGCAGTTCAGAAGCGGGAGGGGCACCCGAGCAGCACTTC. The J gene is TRBJ2-7, the V gene TRBV27; TRBD2 matches at 10 bases. The CDR3 is made up of 15 amino acids. Looked up from germline, CDR1 is MNHEY and CDR2 is SMNVEV (reference sequence).

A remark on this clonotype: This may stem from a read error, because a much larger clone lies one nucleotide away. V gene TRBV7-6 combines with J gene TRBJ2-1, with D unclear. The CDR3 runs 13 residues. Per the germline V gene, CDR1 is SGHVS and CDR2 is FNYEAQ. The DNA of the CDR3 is TGTGCCAGCAACTTAGACGTCAATTCTGAGCAGTTCTTC. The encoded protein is CASNLDVNSEQFF.

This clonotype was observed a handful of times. In DNA form, the CDR3 reads TGTGCCAGCAGCCAAGATCTGGGCCTAAATTCACCCCTCCACTTT. Translated, it gives CASSQDLGLNSPLHF. The chain has TRBV3-1 and TRBJ1-6; D is undetermined. The CDR3 has 15 residues. Per germline, CDR1 LGHDT and CDR2 YNNKEL (reference sequence). V lost 0 bases, J lost 7 bases, and 10 bases lay in between.

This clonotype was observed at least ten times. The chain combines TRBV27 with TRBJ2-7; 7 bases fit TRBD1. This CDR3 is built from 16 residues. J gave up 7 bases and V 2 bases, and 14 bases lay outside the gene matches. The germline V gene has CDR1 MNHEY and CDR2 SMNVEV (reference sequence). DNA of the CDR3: TGTGCCAGCAGTTTAATAGGGGGCTTCGGAATGGGGGAGCAGTACTTC. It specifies CASSLIGGFGMGEQYF.

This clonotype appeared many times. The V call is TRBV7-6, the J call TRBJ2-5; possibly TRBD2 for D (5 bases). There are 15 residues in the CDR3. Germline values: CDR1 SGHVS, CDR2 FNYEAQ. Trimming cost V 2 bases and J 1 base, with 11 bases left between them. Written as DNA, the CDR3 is TGTGCCAGCAGCTTATTAGGCGGGCTCCAAGAGACCCAGTACTTC. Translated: CASSLLGGLQETQYF.

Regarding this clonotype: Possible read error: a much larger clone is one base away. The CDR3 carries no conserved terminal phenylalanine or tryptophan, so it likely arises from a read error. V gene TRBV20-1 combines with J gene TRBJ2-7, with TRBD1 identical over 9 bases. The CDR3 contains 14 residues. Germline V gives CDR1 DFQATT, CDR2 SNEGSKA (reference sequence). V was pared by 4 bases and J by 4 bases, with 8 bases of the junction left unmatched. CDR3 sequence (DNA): TGCAGTGCTACCACAGGGGGCGCCAGGTACGAGCAGTACTCC. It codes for CSATTGGARYEQYS.

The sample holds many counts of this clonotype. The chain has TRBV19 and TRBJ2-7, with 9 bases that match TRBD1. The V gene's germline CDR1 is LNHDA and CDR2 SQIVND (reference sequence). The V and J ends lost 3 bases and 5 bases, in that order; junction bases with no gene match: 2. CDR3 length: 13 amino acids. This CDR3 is CASSIRTGDEQYF. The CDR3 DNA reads TGTGCCAGTAGTATCCGGACAGGGGACGAGCAGTACTTC.

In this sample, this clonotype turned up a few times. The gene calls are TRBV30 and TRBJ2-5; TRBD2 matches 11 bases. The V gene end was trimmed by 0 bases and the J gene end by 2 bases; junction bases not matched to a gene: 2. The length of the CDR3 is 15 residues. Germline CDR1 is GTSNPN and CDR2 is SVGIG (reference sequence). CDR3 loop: CAWSVVAGGQETQYF. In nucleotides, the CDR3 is TGTGCCTGGAGTGTCGTAGCGGGGGGGCAAGAGACCCAGTACTTC. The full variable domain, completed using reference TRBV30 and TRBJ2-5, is SQTIHQWPATLVQPVGSPLSLECTVEGTSNPNLYWYRQAAGRGLQLLFYSVGIGQISSEVPQNLSASRPQDRQFILSSKKLLLSDSGFYLCAWSVVAGGQETQYFGPGTRLLVL.

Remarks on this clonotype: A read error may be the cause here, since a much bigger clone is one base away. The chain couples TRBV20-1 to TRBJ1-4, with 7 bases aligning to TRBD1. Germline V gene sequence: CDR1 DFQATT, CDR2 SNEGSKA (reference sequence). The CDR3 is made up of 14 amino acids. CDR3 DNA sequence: TGCAGTGCTAAGGGGGCGGCCGTTAATGAAAAACTGGTTTTT. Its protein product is CSAKGAAVNEKLVF.

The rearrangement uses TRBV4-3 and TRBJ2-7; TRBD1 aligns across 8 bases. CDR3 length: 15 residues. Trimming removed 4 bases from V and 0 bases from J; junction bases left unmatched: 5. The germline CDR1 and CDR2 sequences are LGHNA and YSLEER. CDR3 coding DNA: TGCGCCAGCAGCCCTTCGACAGGGGCCTCCTACGAGCAGTACTTC. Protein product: CASSPSTGASYEQYF.

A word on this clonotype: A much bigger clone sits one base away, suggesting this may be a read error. CDR3: CSVQGPGGYEQYF. As DNA, the CDR3 is TGCAGCGTTCAAGGGCCAGGGGGCTACGAGCAGTACTTC. V and J are TRBV29-1 and TRBJ2-7; 7 bases agree with TRBD1. Germline CDR1 reads SQVTM; CDR2 reads ANQGSEA. J was trimmed by 3 bases and V by 5 bases; bases with no gene match: 7. The CDR3 consists of 13 residues.